A single sample is the source of the 2 T cell receptor beta chains below, sequenced in a study of early T cells in non-severe SARS-CoV-2 infection. TCRdb reprocessed the 5' RACE reads with MiXCR, giving one entry per CDR3 protein. The data contain about 61,000 distinct CDR3 sequences, roughly 10% of them singletons. Sequenced: whole blood. The receptor set was obtained from an adult who was a healthcare worker with PCR-confirmed SARS-CoV-2 infection or an uninfected control (not recorded which).

The chain has TRBV3-1 and TRBJ1-1; no clear D. The length of the CDR3 is 13 residues. The germline gives CDR1 LGHDT, CDR2 YNNKEL (reference sequence). With 7 bases removed from V and 1 base from J, the gap between germline ends came to 10 bases. The CDR3 DNA is TGTGCCAGCACCCTCTCAGGGAACACTGAAGCTTTCTTT. This sequence encodes CASTLSGNTEAFF.

This clonotype has a count of ten or more. The V call is TRBV2, the J call TRBJ2-2; TRBD1 aligns across 8 bases. V trimming: 7 bases; J trimming: 2 bases; junction bases outside the gene matches: 6. Germline CDR1 SNHLY, CDR2 FYNNEI. This CDR3 contains 15 residues. The CDR3: CASNPGQGNTGELFF. The DNA of the CDR3 is TGTGCCAGCAATCCCGGACAGGGAAACACCGGGGAGCTGTTTTTT.